The entry below gives a single T cell receptor (beta chain) sequence along with its context. Its target is not known. This entry is derived from a study of lymphopenia after photon versus proton radiotherapy. Study results and caveats: Proton therapy kept repertoires fairly stable, unlike photons, which gained effector/memory cells. After the lymphocyte nadir, photon-treated repertoires showed oligoclonal expansion, especially of CD8+ Temra cells. Survival link was tested only in deceased patients; proton benefit remains a possibility.

The repertoire was sequenced with immunoSEQ multiplex PCR; TCRdb's copy has only in-frame clones and lacks some. This table holds 150,000 or so clones, approximately 86% found once. Germline-derived CDR1 and CDR2 are MDHEN and SYDVKM. The CDR3 totals 16 residues. The V and J ends lost 3 bases and 2 bases respectively, with 16 bases between them. The rearrangement joins TRBV28 to TRBJ1-2; weak D call: TRBD1 (6 bases). Here the sequenced sample was peripheral blood, taken from a patient treated with photon-based radiotherapy. The source is a man aged 50-60 years with gastric cancer. This chain's CDR3 is CASSFYRQDRNYGYTF. CDR3 coding DNA: TGTGCCAGCAGTTTTTACCGACAGGACAGAAACTATGGCTACACCTTC.